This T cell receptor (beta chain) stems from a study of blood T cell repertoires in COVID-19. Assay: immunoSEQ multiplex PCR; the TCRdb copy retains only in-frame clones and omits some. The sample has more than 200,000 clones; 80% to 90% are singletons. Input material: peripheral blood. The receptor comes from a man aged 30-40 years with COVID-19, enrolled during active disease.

CDR3 nucleotides: TGTGCCAGCAGCCCCAGCACGAATTCCGGGTACGAGCAGTACTTC. This gives the protein CASSPSTNSGYEQYF. The J gene is TRBJ2-7, the V gene TRBV11-1; D unresolved. This CDR3 comprises 15 residues. With 5 bases removed from V and 4 bases from J, the gap between germline ends came to 18 bases. The germline CDR1 and CDR2 sequences are SGHAT and FQDESV (reference sequence).